The rows below give T cell receptor beta chains drawn from one sample of a study of post-analysis software for immune sequencing data. TCRdb ran MiXCR on the PCR reads and lists one entry per CDR3 protein. The sample shows about 160,000 distinct CDR3 sequences, roughly 35% of them seen only once. Material: blood, obtained after autologous hematopoietic stem cell transplantation. The receptors come from a girl under 18 with multiple sclerosis. CDR3s include the opening cysteine and the closing phenylalanine or tryptophan. Each record gives: V gene, clone size, D gene, J gene, CDR3 DNA, CDR3 protein. The D gene is left open where the match is weak. The size entry is marked missing in some rows and otherwise reads once, few, many or a size class.

v_gene: TRBV5-1; abundance: NA; d_gene: TRBD1; j_gene: TRBJ1-1; CDR3nt: TGCGCCAGCAGCTTGGGGACAGGGGAGAACACTGAAGCTTTCTTT; CDR3aa: CASSLGTGENTEAFF
v_gene: TRBV7-9; abundance: NA; d_gene: NA; j_gene: TRBJ1-4; CDR3nt: TGTGCCAGCAGCTTCAGGGTACAAAATGAAAAACTGTTTTTT; CDR3aa: CASSFRVQNEKLFF
v_gene: TRBV20-1; abundance: NA; d_gene: TRBD2; j_gene: TRBJ2-7; CDR3nt: TGCAGTGCTAGAGATACGGGGCTAGCGGGAGTCTACGAGCAGTACTTC; CDR3aa: CSARDTGLAGVYEQYF
v_gene: TRBV18; abundance: few; d_gene: NA; j_gene: TRBJ2-7; CDR3nt: TGTGCCAGCTCACCACGGGAGGGGGCTTACTTCGACGAGCAGTACTTC; CDR3aa: CASSPREGAYFDEQYF
v_gene: TRBV20-1; abundance: NA; d_gene: TRBD1; j_gene: TRBJ1-1; CDR3nt: TGCAGTGCTACTCGGGACAGCGCTGGGACTGAAGCTTTCTTT; CDR3aa: CSATRDSAGTEAFF
v_gene: TRBV20-1; abundance: few; d_gene: TRBD1; j_gene: TRBJ1-2; CDR3nt: TGCAGTGCTACAGGGGGCTCTTCCTATGGCTACACCTTC; CDR3aa: CSATGGSSYGYTF
v_gene: TRBV4-3; abundance: many; d_gene: TRBD2; j_gene: TRBJ2-1; CDR3nt: TGCGCCAGCAGCCGCCTAGCGGGAGATGGAGATGAGCAGTTCTTC; CDR3aa: CASSRLAGDGDEQFF
v_gene: TRBV7-9; abundance: few; d_gene: NA; j_gene: TRBJ2-4; CDR3nt: TGTGCCAGCAGGGGCCTCCAAGGAAACATTCAGTACTTC; CDR3aa: CASRGLQGNIQYF
v_gene: TRBV15; abundance: few; d_gene: NA; j_gene: TRBJ2-1; CDR3nt: TGTGCCACCAGCATCGAGCGTGGGTCCTACAATGAGCAGTTCTTC; CDR3aa: CATSIERGSYNEQFF
v_gene: TRBV14; abundance: NA; d_gene: NA; j_gene: TRBJ2-3; CDR3nt: TGTGCCAGCAGCCACCCCCGCGCGGGGCCAGTCATGCATACGCAGTATTTT; CDR3aa: CASSHPRAGPVMHTQYF
v_gene: TRBV13; abundance: NA; d_gene: TRBD2; j_gene: TRBJ2-1; CDR3nt: TGTGCCAGCAGCTTCTTCCGGACTAGCGGTAGGGCCCACAATGTGCAGTTCTTC; CDR3aa: CASSFFRTSGRAHNVQFF
v_gene: TRBV16; abundance: once; d_gene: NA; j_gene: TRBJ2-1; CDR3nt: TGTGCCAGCAGCCCGCCCCCCGGCAGGGTAGGGGTCTACAATGAGCAGTTCTTC; CDR3aa: CASSPPPGRVGVYNEQFF
v_gene: TRBV7-9; abundance: NA; d_gene: NA; j_gene: TRBJ1-2; CDR3nt: TGTGCCAGCAGCTTAATTAACCGGGGATCCAACTATGGCTACACCTTC; CDR3aa: CASSLINRGSNYGYTF
v_gene: TRBV5-6; abundance: NA; d_gene: NA; j_gene: TRBJ2-7; CDR3nt: TGTGCCAGCAGTTTTGGAAGGGGGGGATCCTACGAGCAGTACTTC; CDR3aa: CASSFGRGGSYEQYF
v_gene: TRBV20-1; abundance: NA; d_gene: TRBD2; j_gene: TRBJ2-3; CDR3nt: TGCAGTGCTAGACTAGCGGGACTAAACACAGATACGCAGTATTTT; CDR3aa: CSARLAGLNTDTQYF
v_gene: TRBV6-2/TRBV6-3; abundance: few; d_gene: NA; j_gene: TRBJ2-7; CDR3nt: TGTGCCAGCAGACCCATCCCGGGGAGGTTCATGTACGAGCAGTACTTC; CDR3aa: CASRPIPGRFMYEQYF
v_gene: TRBV15; abundance: NA; d_gene: NA; j_gene: TRBJ1-1; CDR3nt: TGTGCCACCAGCAGAGATTCTAGTGGGGACGGCACTGAAGCTTTCTTT; CDR3aa: CATSRDSSGDGTEAFF
v_gene: TRBV20-1; abundance: many; d_gene: NA; j_gene: TRBJ2-7; CDR3nt: TGCAGTCTGGAGGGGCCACAATCCTACGAGCAGTACTTC; CDR3aa: CSLEGPQSYEQYF
v_gene: TRBV5-8; abundance: NA; d_gene: NA; j_gene: TRBJ2-1; CDR3nt: TGTGCCAGCAGAGTTCGGGGCTCAGGTTCCTACAATGAGCAGTTCTTC; CDR3aa: CASRVRGSGSYNEQFF
v_gene: TRBV20-1; abundance: few; d_gene: NA; j_gene: TRBJ2-3; CDR3nt: TGCAGTGCTAGCCCAGGGTGGACGACAGATACGCAGTATTTT; CDR3aa: CSASPGWTTDTQYF
v_gene: TRBV29-1; abundance: NA; d_gene: NA; j_gene: TRBJ2-1; CDR3nt: TGCAGCGTTGCGACTAGTCCCTACAATGAGCAGTTCTTC; CDR3aa: CSVATSPYNEQFF
v_gene: TRBV20-1; abundance: many; d_gene: NA; j_gene: TRBJ1-5; CDR3nt: TGCAGTGCTAGGCAACTGACAGGCAACAACCAGCCCCAGCATTTT; CDR3aa: CSARQLTGNNQPQHF
v_gene: TRBV18; abundance: many; d_gene: NA; j_gene: TRBJ2-4; CDR3nt: TGTGCCAGCTCACCAGATGGCGGGACATTTCTAGCCAAAAACATTCAGTACTTC; CDR3aa: CASSPDGGTFLAKNIQYF
v_gene: TRBV6-2/TRBV6-3; abundance: few; d_gene: TRBD1; j_gene: TRBJ1-2; CDR3nt: TGTGCCAGCAACTTTGACCACAGGGGTCTAAACTATGGCTACACCTTC; CDR3aa: CASNFDHRGLNYGYTF
v_gene: TRBV28; abundance: NA; d_gene: NA; j_gene: TRBJ2-2; CDR3nt: TGTGCCAGCAGTTTAGAACTTAGAAACACCGGGGAGCTGTTTTTT; CDR3aa: CASSLELRNTGELFF
v_gene: TRBV7-9; abundance: few; d_gene: NA; j_gene: TRBJ2-7; CDR3nt: TGTGCCAGCAGCGAACGGGCCTCCTACGAGCAGTACTTC; CDR3aa: CASSERASYEQYF
v_gene: TRBV12-3/TRBV12-4; abundance: NA; d_gene: NA; j_gene: TRBJ1-5; CDR3nt: TGTGCCTGCAGACCAGGACAAAGGGTGAGCAATCAGCCCCAGCATTTT; CDR3aa: CACRPGQRVSNQPQHF
v_gene: TRBV20-1; abundance: many; d_gene: TRBD2; j_gene: TRBJ2-1; CDR3nt: TGCAGTGCCCCCCTAGCGGGAGGCAAGCTCGAGCAGTTCTTC; CDR3aa: CSAPLAGGKLEQFF
v_gene: TRBV11-2; abundance: many; d_gene: TRBD1; j_gene: TRBJ2-5; CDR3nt: TGTGCCAGCACCCCGACAGGGAACCAAGAGACCCAGTACTTC; CDR3aa: CASTPTGNQETQYF
v_gene: TRBV10-3; abundance: many; d_gene: NA; j_gene: TRBJ2-7; CDR3nt: TGTGCCATCAGTGATGGGGGGCTAGCAGGATCAGGCGAGCAGTACTTC; CDR3aa: CAISDGGLAGSGEQYF
v_gene: TRBV11-2; abundance: NA; d_gene: NA; j_gene: TRBJ2-3; CDR3nt: TGTGCCAGCAGCTTATCCAGGGATACGCAGTATTTT; CDR3aa: CASSLSRDTQYF
v_gene: TRBV6-4; abundance: NA; d_gene: TRBD2; j_gene: TRBJ2-2; CDR3nt: TGTGCCAGCAGTGAAAAAGCGGGAGGAAACACCGGGGAGCTGTTTTTT; CDR3aa: CASSEKAGGNTGELFF
v_gene: TRBV20-1; abundance: NA; d_gene: NA; j_gene: TRBJ2-5; CDR3nt: TGCAGTGCTAGAGTAGGGCAGGGTTGGGAGACCCAGTACTTC; CDR3aa: CSARVGQGWETQYF
v_gene: TRBV3-1; abundance: NA; d_gene: NA; j_gene: TRBJ2-7; CDR3nt: TGTGCCAGCAGCCTCACCCCGTCAGGCGGGCAGTACTTC; CDR3aa: CASSLTPSGGQYF
v_gene: TRBV15; abundance: NA; d_gene: NA; j_gene: TRBJ1-2; CDR3nt: TGTGCCACCAGCAGAGACAGGGTCAACTATGGCTACACCTTC; CDR3aa: CATSRDRVNYGYTF
v_gene: TRBV7-9; abundance: many; d_gene: NA; j_gene: TRBJ2-7; CDR3nt: TGTGCCAGCGGGGACGGGAACTACGAGCAGTACTTC; CDR3aa: CASGDGNYEQYF
v_gene: TRBV28; abundance: few; d_gene: TRBD1; j_gene: TRBJ2-5; CDR3nt: TGTGCCAGCAGGAGGGGGACAGGGTCCTTCCAAGAGACCCAGTACTTC; CDR3aa: CASRRGTGSFQETQYF